This entry is about one TCR beta chain. Its antigen is still unknown. The treatment was: about 20 received Ad26.COV2.S at low or high dose, single or two shots; 5 received placebo; per-sample allocation not given. Sample collection was performed on day 63 after the first vaccine or placebo injection. A Boston donor was an adult aged 18-55 years. These data are taken from a study of Ad26.COV2.S vaccination and SARS-CoV-2 variants. The wider study: The vaccine Ad26.COV2.S was put into the muscle once, or twice with 56 days between.

Trimming at V came to 2 bases and at J to 5 bases, leaving 10 bases not matched to a gene. CDR1 MDHEN and CDR2 SYDVKM come from the germline V gene. CDR3 length equals 17 residues. Study conclusions and caveats: It was reported that spike-specific CD8+ and CD4+ T cell responses were substantially broad after vaccination.

Data came from immunoSEQ multiplex PCR; TCRdb stores just in-frame clones and leaves some out. In the table there are around 400,000 clones, about nine tenths of which are singletons. The sequence derives from a person between 18 and 59 years old who received the Ad26.COV2.S COVID-19 vaccine or a placebo. The chain links TRBV28 to TRBJ1-1; 11 positions match TRBD1. Here the sequenced sample was peripheral blood, taken in a trial of Ad26.COV2.S vaccine versus placebo. This CDR3 reads CASSLLSVRDRGTEAFF. The CDR3 nucleotides are TGTGCCAGCAGTTTACTGTCGGTCCGGGACAGGGGGACTGAAGCTTTCTTT.